This T cell receptor beta chain was retrieved from a study of response to subunit inactivated influenza vaccine. Study conclusions and caveats: The study's authors posited that every seasonal influenza vaccination enlists few new T cells.

The CDR3 contains 14 residues. With 1 base removed from V and 6 bases from J, the gap between germline ends came to 13 bases. Looked up from germline, CDR1 is LGHNA and CDR2 is YSLEER. MiXCR was run by TCRdb on the RT-PCR reads, yielding one entry per CDR3 protein. There are a few hundred thousand distinct CDR3 sequences in the sample; roughly 15% occur only once, and 11% lies in the top ten. Comment on this clonotype: Its antigen is as yet unknown.

The origin of this receptor is a man aged 45-60 years who received an inactivated influenza vaccine. This specimen consisted of PBMCs from blood, obtained 11 to 12 days after vaccination. The gene calls are TRBV4-3 and TRBJ2-7; D not resolved. CDR3 amino acids: CASSQAVSRREQYF. The CDR3 nucleotides read TGCGCCAGCAGCCAAGCGGTTTCCCGTCGCGAGCAGTACTTC.